A selection of T cell receptor beta chains follows, all from one sample in a study of beta chain features in type 1 diabetes. The method was immunoSEQ multiplex PCR; TCRdb's version includes in-frame clones alone and lacks a portion of them. Here the sample spans fewer than 400,000 clones, roughly 8% being singletons. The sequencing sample was made of central memory CD4+ T cells from blood. These receptors were collected from a woman aged 18-29 years in good health. CDR3s include the opening cysteine and the closing phenylalanine or tryptophan. Each record gives: V gene, D gene, clone size, J gene, CDR3 protein, CDR3 DNA. D genes are given only for firm matches. Size values are once, few and many counts, or a class for expanded clones, and some rows have none.

v_call: TRBV28
d_call: NA
clone_size: few
j_call: TRBJ1-5
cdr3_aa: CASNGRDQPQHF
cdr3_nt: TGTGCCAGCAACGGTAGAGATCAGCCCCAGCATTTT

v_call: TRBV29-1
d_call: NA
clone_size: NA
j_call: TRBJ2-3
cdr3_aa: CSVVGGRGTDTQYF
cdr3_nt: TGCAGCGTTGTAGGCGGCAGGGGCACAGATACGCAGTATTTT

v_call: TRBV18
d_call: NA
clone_size: NA
j_call: TRBJ2-2
cdr3_aa: CASSPRTDTGELFF
cdr3_nt: TGTGCCAGCTCACCACGGACGGACACCGGGGAGCTGTTTTTT

v_call: TRBV7-2
d_call: NA
clone_size: few
j_call: TRBJ2-5
cdr3_aa: CASSLDGGYGAQYF
cdr3_nt: TGTGCCAGCAGCTTAGATGGGGGATATGGGGCCCAGTACTTC

v_call: TRBV29-1
d_call: NA
clone_size: NA
j_call: TRBJ2-1
cdr3_aa: CSVAVHNGEQFF
cdr3_nt: TGCAGCGTGGCGGTACACAATGGTGAGCAGTTCTTC

v_call: TRBV4-2
d_call: NA
clone_size: few
j_call: TRBJ2-7
cdr3_aa: CASSKSSFPYEQYF
cdr3_nt: TGTGCCAGCAGCAAAAGTTCCTTTCCCTACGAGCAGTACTTC

v_call: TRBV18
d_call: TRBD2
clone_size: few
j_call: TRBJ2-1
cdr3_aa: CASSPRGLAGVAEQFF
cdr3_nt: TGTGCCAGCTCACCACGGGGACTAGCGGGAGTTGCTGAGCAGTTCTTC

v_call: TRBV4-3
d_call: NA
clone_size: NA
j_call: TRBJ2-7
cdr3_aa: CASSLTQGYEQYF
cdr3_nt: TGCGCCAGCAGCCTTACACAGGGATACGAGCAGTACTTC

v_call: TRBV7-2
d_call: TRBD2
clone_size: few
j_call: TRBJ2-1
cdr3_aa: CASSSGKGGYNEQFF
cdr3_nt: TGTGCCAGCAGTAGCGGGAAAGGGGGTTACAATGAGCAGTTCTTC

v_call: TRBV5-1
d_call: TRBD2
clone_size: few
j_call: TRBJ2-3
cdr3_aa: CASSLRVAGGADTQYF
cdr3_nt: TGCGCCAGCAGCTTGAGAGTAGCGGGAGGGGCAGATACGCAGTATTTT

v_call: TRBV18
d_call: NA
clone_size: few
j_call: TRBJ2-7
cdr3_aa: CASSLTGMGLVLYEQYF
cdr3_nt: TGTGCCAGCTCACTGACAGGGATGGGACTAGTGCTCTACGAGCAGTACTTC

v_call: TRBV25-1
d_call: NA
clone_size: few
j_call: TRBJ2-7
cdr3_aa: CARQVKVLEYEQYF
cdr3_nt: TGTGCCAGACAGGTCAAGGTATTAGAGTACGAGCAGTACTTC

v_call: TRBV7-3
d_call: NA
clone_size: NA
j_call: TRBJ2-6
cdr3_aa: CASSLVASSVSGANVLTF
cdr3_nt: TGTGCCAGCAGCTTAGTCGCTAGCAGTGTCTCTGGGGCCAACGTCCTGACTTTC

v_call: TRBV6-1
d_call: TRBD1
clone_size: few
j_call: TRBJ1-6
cdr3_aa: CASSHGQGLHF
cdr3_nt: TGTGCCAGCAGCCACGGACAGGGGCTCCACTTT

v_call: TRBV6-8
d_call: NA
clone_size: NA
j_call: TRBJ1-5
cdr3_aa: CASVGSANQPQHF
cdr3_nt: TGTGCCAGCGTTGGGTCAGCCAATCAGCCCCAGCATTTT

v_call: TRBV5-1
d_call: TRBD2
clone_size: NA
j_call: TRBJ2-7
cdr3_aa: CASSLGLAGSYEQYF
cdr3_nt: TGCGCCAGCAGCCTGGGACTAGCGGGCTCCTACGAGCAGTACTTC

v_call: TRBV28
d_call: NA
clone_size: few
j_call: TRBJ1-4
cdr3_aa: CASSLFGRGTEKLFF
cdr3_nt: TGTGCCAGCAGTTTATTCGGAAGGGGGACGGAAAAACTGTTTTTT

v_call: TRBV28
d_call: NA
clone_size: NA
j_call: TRBJ1-1
cdr3_aa: CASSSSGVQAFF
cdr3_nt: TGTGCCAGCAGTTCCTCTGGAGTGCAAGCTTTCTTT

v_call: TRBV29-1
d_call: TRBD1
clone_size: many
j_call: TRBJ2-5
cdr3_aa: CSVPGTDQETQYF
cdr3_nt: TGCAGCGTTCCTGGGACAGACCAAGAGACCCAGTACTTC

v_call: TRBV7-3
d_call: NA
clone_size: few
j_call: TRBJ2-2
cdr3_aa: CASSPGYANTGELFF
cdr3_nt: TGTGCCAGCAGCCCGGGGTACGCGAACACCGGGGAGCTGTTTTTT

v_call: TRBV6-5
d_call: NA
clone_size: few
j_call: TRBJ2-1
cdr3_aa: CASSYRSVGNEQFF
cdr3_nt: TGTGCCAGCAGTTACCGTTCCGTCGGCAATGAGCAGTTCTTC

v_call: TRBV28
d_call: NA
clone_size: few
j_call: TRBJ2-1
cdr3_aa: CASSFGQSHYNEQFF
cdr3_nt: TGTGCCAGCAGTTTTGGACAGAGCCACTACAATGAGCAGTTCTTC

v_call: TRBV10-3
d_call: NA
clone_size: few
j_call: TRBJ1-4
cdr3_aa: CAISDTANNEKLFF
cdr3_nt: TGTGCCATCAGTGACACGGCTAATAATGAAAAACTGTTTTTT

v_call: TRBV11-3
d_call: NA
clone_size: NA
j_call: TRBJ2-3
cdr3_aa: CASSLLGTDTQYF
cdr3_nt: TGTGCCAGCAGCCTCCTCGGCACAGATACGCAGTATTTT

v_call: TRBV7-8
d_call: NA
clone_size: NA
j_call: TRBJ2-7
cdr3_aa: CASSLDRAGRKRYEQYF
cdr3_nt: TGTGCCAGCAGCTTAGATCGTGCGGGGCGGAAGCGCTACGAGCAGTACTTC

v_call: TRBV9
d_call: NA
clone_size: few
j_call: TRBJ2-1
cdr3_aa: CASSVVPVGDNEQFF
cdr3_nt: TGTGCCAGCAGCGTAGTTCCGGTTGGGGACAATGAGCAGTTCTTC

v_call: TRBV2
d_call: NA
clone_size: many
j_call: TRBJ1-4
cdr3_aa: CASSVRATNEKLFF
cdr3_nt: TGTGCCAGCAGTGTGAGGGCGACTAATGAAAAACTGTTTTTT

v_call: TRBV7-9
d_call: NA
clone_size: few
j_call: TRBJ2-7
cdr3_aa: CASSLDLYEQYF
cdr3_nt: TGTGCCAGCAGCTTGGACCTTTACGAGCAGTACTTC

v_call: TRBV5-1
d_call: TRBD2
clone_size: few
j_call: TRBJ2-1
cdr3_aa: CASTRTSGSGGNEQFF
cdr3_nt: TGCGCCAGCACCAGGACTAGCGGGAGCGGGGGGAATGAGCAGTTCTTC

v_call: TRBV7-9
d_call: TRBD1
clone_size: NA
j_call: TRBJ1-1
cdr3_aa: CASSLTGGTEAFF
cdr3_nt: TGCGCCAGCAGCCTAACAGGGGGCACTGAAGCTTTCTTT

v_call: TRBV10-1
d_call: NA
clone_size: few
j_call: TRBJ1-2
cdr3_aa: CASSPAQGRTTMLAF
cdr3_nt: TGCGCCAGCAGTCCTGCCCAGGGGCGTACCACTATGCTGGCCTTC

v_call: TRBV6-6
d_call: NA
clone_size: few
j_call: TRBJ2-6
cdr3_aa: CASSGQVSGANVLTF
cdr3_nt: TGTGCCAGCAGTGGTCAGGTGTCTGGGGCCAACGTCCTGACTTTC

v_call: TRBV2
d_call: NA
clone_size: NA
j_call: TRBJ1-1
cdr3_aa: CASSEETNTEAFF
cdr3_nt: TGTGCCAGCAGTGAGGAGACGAACACTGAAGCTTTCTTT

v_call: TRBV2
d_call: NA
clone_size: few
j_call: TRBJ2-6
cdr3_aa: CASSRESGANVLTF
cdr3_nt: TGTGCCAGCAGCAGGGAATCTGGGGCCAACGTCCTGACTTTC

v_call: TRBV5-1
d_call: TRBD2
clone_size: many
j_call: TRBJ2-1
cdr3_aa: CASSAGTSGYNEQFF
cdr3_nt: TGCGCCAGCAGCGCAGGGACTAGCGGTTACAATGAGCAGTTCTTC

v_call: TRBV7-2
d_call: NA
clone_size: few
j_call: TRBJ2-2
cdr3_aa: CASSATNTGELFF
cdr3_nt: TGTGCCAGCAGCGCTACGAACACCGGGGAGCTGTTTTTT

v_call: TRBV18
d_call: TRBD1
clone_size: few
j_call: TRBJ2-3
cdr3_aa: CASSPTGSTDTQYF
cdr3_nt: TGTGCCAGCTCACCGACAGGGAGCACAGATACGCAGTATTTT

v_call: TRBV28
d_call: TRBD1
clone_size: few
j_call: TRBJ1-2
cdr3_aa: CASTPGQPNYGYTF
cdr3_nt: TGTGCCAGCACGCCGGGACAGCCAAACTATGGCTACACCTTC

v_call: TRBV5-6
d_call: NA
clone_size: NA
j_call: TRBJ2-7
cdr3_aa: CASSPQGTEQYF
cdr3_nt: TGTGCCAGCAGCCCTCAAGGGACGGAGCAGTACTTC

v_call: TRBV29-1
d_call: TRBD2
clone_size: NA
j_call: TRBJ2-7
cdr3_aa: CSVAVTSGRNEQYF
cdr3_nt: TGCAGCGTTGCGGTGACTAGCGGGAGGAACGAGCAGTACTTC

v_call: TRBV5-4
d_call: TRBD2
clone_size: few
j_call: TRBJ2-1
cdr3_aa: CASSPAGGRDNEQFF
cdr3_nt: TGTGCCAGCAGCCCCGCCGGCGGGAGAGACAATGAGCAGTTCTTC

v_call: TRBV7-3
d_call: TRBD1
clone_size: NA
j_call: TRBJ1-2
cdr3_aa: CASSPGDRAETF
cdr3_nt: TGTGCCAGCAGCCCTGGGGACAGGGCGGAAACCTTC

v_call: TRBV5-1
d_call: TRBD1
clone_size: NA
j_call: TRBJ1-1
cdr3_aa: CASSWDSLNTEAFF
cdr3_nt: TGCGCCAGCAGCTGGGACAGCTTGAACACTGAAGCTTTCTTT

v_call: TRBV7-6
d_call: NA
clone_size: many
j_call: TRBJ2-6
cdr3_aa: CASSLTGSGANVLTF
cdr3_nt: TGTGCCAGCAGCTTAACTGGGTCTGGGGCCAACGTCCTGACTTTC

v_call: TRBV2
d_call: NA
clone_size: NA
j_call: TRBJ1-5
cdr3_aa: CASSANKGGFNQPQHF
cdr3_nt: TGTGCCAGCAGTGCTAACAAGGGAGGTTTCAATCAGCCCCAGCATTTT